This T cell receptor beta chain derives from a study of shared clonotypes between healthy human individuals. Overall study results and limits: Naive CD4 clonotype sharing across a few donors was 4% to 5.5%. Sampling covered nothing but blood. Tissue TCR repertoires likely differ from those found in blood.

J lost 2 bases, V lost 3 bases, and 6 bases had no gene match. The length of the CDR3 is 16 residues. The germline V gene has CDR1 SGHKS and CDR2 YYEKEE (reference sequence). As regards this clone: Its antigen is not known.

TCRdb's table, derived via immunoSEQ multiplex PCR, lists solely in-frame clones and lacks some. The sample has 800,000 or so clones, approximately 97% seen once. It was CD45RO-negative cells, positively selected for CCR7, that made up naive CD8 cells, with terminally differentiated effector memory CD45RA+ cells excluded. Sequencing used naive CD8+ T cells sorted from blood. This chain uses TRBV5-5 with TRBJ2-7; 12 bases are shared with TRBD2. The receptor comes from a man aged 30 to 39 in good health. The DNA of the CDR3 is TGTGCCAGCAGCTCAACTAGCGGGAGGTCTGCCTACGAGCAGTACTTC. Residues: CASSSTSGRSAYEQYF.